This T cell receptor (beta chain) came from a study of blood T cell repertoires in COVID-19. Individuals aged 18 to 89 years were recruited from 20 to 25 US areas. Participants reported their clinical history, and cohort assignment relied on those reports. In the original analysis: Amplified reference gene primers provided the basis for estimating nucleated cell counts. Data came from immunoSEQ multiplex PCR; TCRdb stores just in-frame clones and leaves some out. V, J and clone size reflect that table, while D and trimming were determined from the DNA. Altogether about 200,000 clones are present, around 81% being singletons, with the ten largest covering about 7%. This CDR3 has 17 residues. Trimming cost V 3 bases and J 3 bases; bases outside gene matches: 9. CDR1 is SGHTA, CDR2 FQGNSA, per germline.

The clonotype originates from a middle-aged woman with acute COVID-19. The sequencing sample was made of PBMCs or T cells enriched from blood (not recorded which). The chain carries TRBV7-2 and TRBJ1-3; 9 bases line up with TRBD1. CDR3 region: CASSFSTGGSGGNTIYF. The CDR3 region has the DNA TGTGCCAGCAGCTTTTCAACAGGGGGCTCAGGTGGAAACACCATATATTTT.